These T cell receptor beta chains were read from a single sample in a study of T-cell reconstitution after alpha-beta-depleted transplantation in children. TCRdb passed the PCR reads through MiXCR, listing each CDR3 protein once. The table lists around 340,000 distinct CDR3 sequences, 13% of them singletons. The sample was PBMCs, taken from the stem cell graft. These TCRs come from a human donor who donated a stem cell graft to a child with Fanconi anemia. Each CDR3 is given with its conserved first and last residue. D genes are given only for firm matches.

cdr3_aa: CASSFYGNQPQHF
j_call: TRBJ1-5
v_call: TRBV5-6
d_call: NA

cdr3_aa: CASSSPGQAYGYTF
j_call: TRBJ1-2
v_call: TRBV28
d_call: TRBD1

cdr3_aa: CASSLDKSTDTQYF
j_call: TRBJ2-3
v_call: TRBV4-2
d_call: NA

cdr3_aa: CASTNGRGPLSLYGYTF
j_call: TRBJ1-2
v_call: TRBV6-1
d_call: TRBD1

cdr3_aa: CASSLLAGAHYNEQFF
j_call: TRBJ2-1
v_call: TRBV7-2
d_call: TRBD2

cdr3_aa: CASHSWGGGGELFF
j_call: TRBJ2-2
v_call: TRBV6-1
d_call: NA

cdr3_aa: CASSSGRGGFDEQFF
j_call: TRBJ2-1
v_call: TRBV27
d_call: NA

cdr3_aa: CASRSGTEDEKLFF
j_call: TRBJ1-4
v_call: TRBV12-3/TRBV12-4
d_call: TRBD1

cdr3_aa: CASSLGYSGNTIYF
j_call: TRBJ1-3
v_call: TRBV7-8
d_call: NA

cdr3_aa: CASSLGGTGSEQFF
j_call: TRBJ2-1
v_call: TRBV7-6
d_call: TRBD1

cdr3_aa: CASSLSGAGGYTF
j_call: TRBJ1-2
v_call: TRBV12-3/TRBV12-4
d_call: NA

cdr3_aa: CAWSAQGWNTEAFF
j_call: TRBJ1-1
v_call: TRBV30
d_call: NA

cdr3_aa: CSVGGTGNTEAFF
j_call: TRBJ1-1
v_call: TRBV29-1
d_call: TRBD1

cdr3_aa: CASSSSLDRTEAFF
j_call: TRBJ1-1
v_call: TRBV11-2
d_call: NA

cdr3_aa: CSVRRLENNEQFF
j_call: TRBJ2-1
v_call: TRBV29-1
d_call: NA

cdr3_aa: CASSPRTDLGEKLFF
j_call: TRBJ1-4
v_call: TRBV12-3/TRBV12-4
d_call: NA

cdr3_aa: CASIPNGWGPSSYEQYF
j_call: TRBJ2-7
v_call: TRBV12-3/TRBV12-4
d_call: NA

cdr3_aa: CASSKRGPSYNEQFF
j_call: TRBJ2-1
v_call: TRBV3-1
d_call: NA

cdr3_aa: CAISERPSGDTEAFF
j_call: TRBJ1-1
v_call: TRBV10-3
d_call: NA

cdr3_aa: CASSPQRAYNEQFF
j_call: TRBJ2-1
v_call: TRBV12-3/TRBV12-4
d_call: NA

cdr3_aa: CASSSLAVPETQYF
j_call: TRBJ2-5
v_call: TRBV5-5
d_call: TRBD2

cdr3_aa: CASRPHLISNTEAFF
j_call: TRBJ1-1
v_call: TRBV12-3/TRBV12-4
d_call: NA

cdr3_aa: CAISAVSYEQYF
j_call: TRBJ2-7
v_call: TRBV10-3
d_call: NA

cdr3_aa: CASSLTGGEADTQYF
j_call: TRBJ2-3
v_call: TRBV12-3/TRBV12-4
d_call: TRBD1

cdr3_aa: CASSFGTGGWETQYF
j_call: TRBJ2-5
v_call: TRBV12-3/TRBV12-4
d_call: TRBD1

cdr3_aa: CSVDIGGWTGELFF
j_call: TRBJ2-2
v_call: TRBV29-1
d_call: NA

cdr3_aa: CASSQLGGRITGELFF
j_call: TRBJ2-2
v_call: TRBV4-2
d_call: TRBD1

cdr3_aa: CSAISPRSNEQFF
j_call: TRBJ2-1
v_call: TRBV20-1
d_call: NA

cdr3_aa: CATRGMTGNTEAFF
j_call: TRBJ1-1
v_call: TRBV28
d_call: TRBD1

cdr3_aa: CANSQESAVNEQFF
j_call: TRBJ2-1
v_call: TRBV4-3
d_call: NA